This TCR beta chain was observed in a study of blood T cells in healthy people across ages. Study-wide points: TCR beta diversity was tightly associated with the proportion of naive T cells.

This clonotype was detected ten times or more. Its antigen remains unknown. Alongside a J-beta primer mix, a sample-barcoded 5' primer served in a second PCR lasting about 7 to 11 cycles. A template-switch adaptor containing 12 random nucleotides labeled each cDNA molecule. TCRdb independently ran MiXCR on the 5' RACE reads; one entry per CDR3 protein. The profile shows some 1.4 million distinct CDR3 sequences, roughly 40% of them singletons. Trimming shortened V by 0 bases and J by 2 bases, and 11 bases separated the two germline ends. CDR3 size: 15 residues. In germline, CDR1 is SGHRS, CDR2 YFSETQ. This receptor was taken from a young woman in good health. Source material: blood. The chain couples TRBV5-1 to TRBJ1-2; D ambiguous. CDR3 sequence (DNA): TGCGCCAGCAGCTTGGTTGGAGAGGAGAACTATGGCTACACCTTC. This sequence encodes CASSLVGEENYGYTF.